This TCR beta chain was sequenced for a study of blood T cells in healthy people across ages. The study, taken as a whole, reports: With donor CMV status unknown, expanded clonotype changes were possibly confounded. Both higher diversity and more naive CD4+ cells marked long-lived donors when set against aged donors.

Each individual donor underwent a draw of ten milliliters of peripheral blood. A second PCR, run for roughly 7 to 11 cycles, used a sample-barcoded 5' primer plus a J-beta primer mix. From each sample, at least 3 million paired-end reads containing CDR3 were obtained. TCRdb used MiXCR to reprocess the 5' RACE reads, holding one entry per CDR3 protein. The sample contains roughly 900,000 distinct CDR3 sequences, under 35% of which appear only once. Germline V gives CDR1 DFQATT, CDR2 SNEGSKA (reference sequence). V was pared by 6 bases and J by 0 bases, with 7 bases of the junction left unmatched. The CDR3 contains 16 residues. As concerns this clonotype: As yet, its antigen is unknown.

The receptor was derived from a woman of 80 years or more in good health. This chain connects TRBV20-1 to TRBJ2-3, with 12 bases that match TRBD2. Sequenced sample: blood. The CDR3 DNA reads as TGCAGTGCCCTACCCGGGACTAGCGGGAGCACAGATACGCAGTATTTT. As protein: CSALPGTSGSTDTQYF.